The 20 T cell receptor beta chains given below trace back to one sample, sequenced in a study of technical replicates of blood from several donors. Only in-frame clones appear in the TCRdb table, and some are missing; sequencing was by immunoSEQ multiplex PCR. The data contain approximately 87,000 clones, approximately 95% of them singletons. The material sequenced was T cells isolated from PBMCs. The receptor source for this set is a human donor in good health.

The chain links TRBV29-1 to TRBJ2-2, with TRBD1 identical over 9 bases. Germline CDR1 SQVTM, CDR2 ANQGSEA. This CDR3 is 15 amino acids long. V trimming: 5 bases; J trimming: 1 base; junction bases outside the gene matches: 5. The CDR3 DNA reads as TGCAGCGTTTTCTTGGACAGGGGGAACACCGGGGAGCTGTTTTTT. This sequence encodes CSVFLDRGNTGELFF.

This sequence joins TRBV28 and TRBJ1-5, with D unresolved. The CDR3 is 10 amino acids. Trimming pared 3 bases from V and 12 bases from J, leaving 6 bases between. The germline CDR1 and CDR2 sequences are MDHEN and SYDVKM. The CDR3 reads CASSFQIQHF. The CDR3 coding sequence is TGTGCCAGCAGTTTCCAAATCCAGCATTTT.

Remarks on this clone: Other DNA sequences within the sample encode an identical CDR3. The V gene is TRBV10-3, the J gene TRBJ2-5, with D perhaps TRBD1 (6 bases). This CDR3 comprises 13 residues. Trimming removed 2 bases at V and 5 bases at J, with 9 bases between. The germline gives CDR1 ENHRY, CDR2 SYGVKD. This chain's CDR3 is CAISEARGETQYF. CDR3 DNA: TGTGCCATCAGTGAGGCTAGGGGGGAGACCCAGTACTTC.

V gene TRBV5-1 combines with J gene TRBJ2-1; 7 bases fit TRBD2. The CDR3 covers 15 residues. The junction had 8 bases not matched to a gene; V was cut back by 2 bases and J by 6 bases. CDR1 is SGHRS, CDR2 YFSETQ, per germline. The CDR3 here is CASSFTRRGSNEQFF. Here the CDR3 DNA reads TGCGCCAGCAGCTTTACAAGGCGGGGGTCCAATGAGCAGTTCTTC.

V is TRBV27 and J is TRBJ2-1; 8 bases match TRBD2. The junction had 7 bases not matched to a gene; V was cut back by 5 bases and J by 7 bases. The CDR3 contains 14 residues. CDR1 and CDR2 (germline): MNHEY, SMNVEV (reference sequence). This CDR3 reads CASSRPGLGNEQFF. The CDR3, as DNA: TGTGCCAGCAGTAGGCCGGGACTAGGAAATGAGCAGTTCTTC.

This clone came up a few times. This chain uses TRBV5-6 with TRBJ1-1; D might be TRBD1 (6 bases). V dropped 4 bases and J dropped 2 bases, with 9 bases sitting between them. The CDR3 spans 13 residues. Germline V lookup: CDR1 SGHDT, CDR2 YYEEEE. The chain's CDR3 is CASSHRDNTEAFF. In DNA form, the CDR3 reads TGTGCCAGCAGCCACAGGGATAACACTGAAGCTTTCTTT. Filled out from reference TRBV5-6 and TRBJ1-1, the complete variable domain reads DAGVTQSPTHLIKTRGQQVTLRCSPKSGHDTVSWYQQALGQGPQFIFQYYEEEERQRGNFPDRFSGHQFPNYSSELNVNALLLGDSALYLCASSHRDNTEAFFGQGTRLTVV.

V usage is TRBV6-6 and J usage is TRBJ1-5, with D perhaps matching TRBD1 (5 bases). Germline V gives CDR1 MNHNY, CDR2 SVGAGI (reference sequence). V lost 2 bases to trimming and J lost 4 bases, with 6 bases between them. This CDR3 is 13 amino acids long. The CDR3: CASSYGGNQPQHF. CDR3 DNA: TGTGCCAGCAGTTACGGGGGGAATCAGCCCCAGCATTTT.

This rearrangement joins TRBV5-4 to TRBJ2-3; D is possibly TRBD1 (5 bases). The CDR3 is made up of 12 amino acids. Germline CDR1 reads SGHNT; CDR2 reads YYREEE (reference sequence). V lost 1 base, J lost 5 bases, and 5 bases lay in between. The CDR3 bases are TGTGCCAGCAGCTTGAGGGGAGATACGCAGTATTTT. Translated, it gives CASSLRGDTQYF.

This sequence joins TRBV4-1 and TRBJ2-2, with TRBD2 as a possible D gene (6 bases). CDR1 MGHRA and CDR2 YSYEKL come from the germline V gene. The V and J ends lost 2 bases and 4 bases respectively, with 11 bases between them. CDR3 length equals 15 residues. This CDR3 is CASSQSRESTGELFF. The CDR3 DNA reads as TGCGCCAGCAGCCAATCCCGGGAGTCCACCGGGGAGCTGTTTTTT.

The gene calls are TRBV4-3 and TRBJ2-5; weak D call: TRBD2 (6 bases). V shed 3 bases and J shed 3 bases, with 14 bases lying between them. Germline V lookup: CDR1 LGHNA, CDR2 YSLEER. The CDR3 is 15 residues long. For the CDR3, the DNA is TGCGCCAGCAGCCATGAGCGGGTAGATGAAGAGACCCAGTACTTC. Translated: CASSHERVDEETQYF.

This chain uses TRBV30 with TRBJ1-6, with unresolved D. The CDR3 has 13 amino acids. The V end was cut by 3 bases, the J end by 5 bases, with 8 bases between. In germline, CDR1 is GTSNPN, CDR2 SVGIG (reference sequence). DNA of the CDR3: TGTGCCTGGAGACAGTCGAATAATTCACCCCTCCACTTT. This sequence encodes CAWRQSNNSPLHF. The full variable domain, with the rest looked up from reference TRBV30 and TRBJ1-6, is SQTIHQWPATLVQPVGSPLSLECTVEGTSNPNLYWYRQAAGRGLQLLFYSVGIGQISSEVPQNLSASRPQDRQFILSSKKLLLSDSGFYLCAWRQSNNSPLHFGNGTRLTVT.

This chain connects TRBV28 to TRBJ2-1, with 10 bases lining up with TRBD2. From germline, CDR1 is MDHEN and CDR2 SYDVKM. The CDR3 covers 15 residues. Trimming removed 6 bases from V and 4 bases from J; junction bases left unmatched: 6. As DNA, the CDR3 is TGTGCCAGCAGCCCGGGACTAGCGACTTACAATGAGCAGTTCTTC. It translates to CASSPGLATYNEQFF.

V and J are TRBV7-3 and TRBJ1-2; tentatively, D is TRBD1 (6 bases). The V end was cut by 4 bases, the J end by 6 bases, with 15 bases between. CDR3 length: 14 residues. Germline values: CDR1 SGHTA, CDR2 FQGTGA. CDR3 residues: CASSSLGGGNGYTF. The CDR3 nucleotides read TGTGCCAGCAGCTCGTTGGGAGGGGGAAATGGCTACACCTTC. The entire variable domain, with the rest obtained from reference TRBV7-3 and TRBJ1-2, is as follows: GAGVSQTPSNKVTEKGKYVELRCDPISGHTALYWYRQSLGQGPEFLIYFQGTGAADDSGLPNDRFFAVRPEGSVSTLKIQRTERGDSAVYLCASSSLGGGNGYTFGSGTRLTVV.

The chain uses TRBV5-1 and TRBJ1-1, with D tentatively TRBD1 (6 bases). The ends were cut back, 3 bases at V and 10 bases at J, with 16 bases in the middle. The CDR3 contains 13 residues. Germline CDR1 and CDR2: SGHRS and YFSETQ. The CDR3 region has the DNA TGCGCCAGCAGCTCCCGGGACACCTCGGGAGCTTTCTTT. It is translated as CASSSRDTSGAFF.

The CDR3 reads CASSLTGGIETQYF. Written as DNA, the CDR3 is TGTGCCAGCAGTTTGACAGGGGGTATTGAGACCCAGTACTTC. The chain uses TRBV28 and TRBJ2-5; 9 positions agree with TRBD1. Germline trimming cut 3 bases from V and 5 bases from J; bases unmatched to any gene: 4. Germline CDR1 reads MDHEN; CDR2 reads SYDVKM. The CDR3 covers 14 residues.

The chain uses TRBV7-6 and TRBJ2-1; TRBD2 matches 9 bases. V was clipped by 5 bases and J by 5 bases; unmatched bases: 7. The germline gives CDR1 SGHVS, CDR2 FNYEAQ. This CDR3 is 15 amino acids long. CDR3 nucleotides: TGTGCCAGCAGCCTTTGGGAGCGGGAGGACAATGAGCAGTTCTTC. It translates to CASSLWEREDNEQFF.

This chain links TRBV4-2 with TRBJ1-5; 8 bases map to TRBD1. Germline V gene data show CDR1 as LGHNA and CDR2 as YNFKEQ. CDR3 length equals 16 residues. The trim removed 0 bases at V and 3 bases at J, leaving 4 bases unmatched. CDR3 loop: CASSQDDRGSNQPQHF. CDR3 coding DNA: TGTGCCAGCAGCCAAGACGACAGGGGTTCCAATCAGCCCCAGCATTTT.

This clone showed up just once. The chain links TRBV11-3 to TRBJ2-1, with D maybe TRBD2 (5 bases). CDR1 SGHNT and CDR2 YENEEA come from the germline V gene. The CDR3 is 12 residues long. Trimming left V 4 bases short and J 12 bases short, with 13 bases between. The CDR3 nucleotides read TGTGCCAGCAGCTCAGTACGGGGAATGCAGTTCTTC. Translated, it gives CASSSVRGMQFF.

The CDR3 reads CASSLWTSLLNTEAFF. The CDR3 coding sequence is TGTGCCAGCAGCTTGTGGACAAGCCTCCTGAACACTGAAGCTTTCTTT. This rearrangement joins TRBV7-2 to TRBJ1-1; D is possibly TRBD1 (5 bases). Germline CDR1 SGHTA, CDR2 FQGNSA. With 3 bases removed from V and 0 bases from J, the gap between germline ends came to 14 bases. The length of the CDR3 is 16 residues.

The CDR3 nucleotides read TGTGCCAGCAGCTTGAACAGGGATTATGGCTACACCTTC. Translation: CASSLNRDYGYTF. The V call is TRBV11-2, the J call TRBJ1-2; D possibly corresponds to TRBD1 (6 bases). The V and J ends lost 3 bases and 5 bases respectively, with 10 bases between them. The CDR3 is made up of 13 amino acids. CDR1 SGHAT and CDR2 FQNNGV come from the germline V gene.